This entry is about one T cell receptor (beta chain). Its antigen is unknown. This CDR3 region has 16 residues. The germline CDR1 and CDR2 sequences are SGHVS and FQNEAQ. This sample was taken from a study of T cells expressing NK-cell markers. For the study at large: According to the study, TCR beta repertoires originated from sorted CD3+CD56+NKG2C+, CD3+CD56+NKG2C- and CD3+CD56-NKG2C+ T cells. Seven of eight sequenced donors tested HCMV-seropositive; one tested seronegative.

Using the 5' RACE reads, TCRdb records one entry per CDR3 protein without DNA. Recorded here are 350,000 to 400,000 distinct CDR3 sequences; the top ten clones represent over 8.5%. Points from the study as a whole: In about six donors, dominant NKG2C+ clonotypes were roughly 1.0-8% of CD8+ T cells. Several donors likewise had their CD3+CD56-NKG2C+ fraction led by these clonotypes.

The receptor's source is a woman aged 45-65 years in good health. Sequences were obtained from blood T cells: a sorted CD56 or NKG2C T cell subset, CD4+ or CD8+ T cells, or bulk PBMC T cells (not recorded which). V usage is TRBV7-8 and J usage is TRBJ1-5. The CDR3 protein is CASSLKFASSNQPQHF.